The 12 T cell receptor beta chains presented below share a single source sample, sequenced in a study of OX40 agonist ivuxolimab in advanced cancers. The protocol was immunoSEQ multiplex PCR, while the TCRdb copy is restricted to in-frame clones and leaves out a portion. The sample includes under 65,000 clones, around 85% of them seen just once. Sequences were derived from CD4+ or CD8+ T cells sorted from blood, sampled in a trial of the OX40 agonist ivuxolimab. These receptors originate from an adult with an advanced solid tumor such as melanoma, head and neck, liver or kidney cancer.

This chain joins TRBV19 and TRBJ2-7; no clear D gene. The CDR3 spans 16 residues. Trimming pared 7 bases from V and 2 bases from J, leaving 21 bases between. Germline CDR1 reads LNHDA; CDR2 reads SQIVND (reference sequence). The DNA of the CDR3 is TGTGCCAGTACTTTCCTATCGTTAGGACGGACCTACGAGCAGTACTTC. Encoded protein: CASTFLSLGRTYEQYF.

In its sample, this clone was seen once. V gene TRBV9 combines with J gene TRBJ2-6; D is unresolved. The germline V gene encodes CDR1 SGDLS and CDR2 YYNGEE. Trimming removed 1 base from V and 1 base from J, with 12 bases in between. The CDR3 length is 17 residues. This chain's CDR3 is CASSVPESRSGANVLTF. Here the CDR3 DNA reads TGTGCCAGCAGCGTACCGGAAAGTCGGTCTGGGGCCAACGTCCTGACTTTC.

In DNA, the CDR3 is TGTGCCAGCAGCTCCCCTAGACAGGGAGGCGAGCAGTACGTC. Encoded protein: CASSSPRQGGEQYV. The chain couples TRBV7-7 to TRBJ2-7, with a weak D call TRBD1 (7 bases). This CDR3 region has 14 residues. Germline assignment: CDR1 SSHAT and CDR2 FNYEAQ (reference sequence). Between the trimmed V and J ends, which lost 4 bases and 6 bases, there was a span of 16 bases.

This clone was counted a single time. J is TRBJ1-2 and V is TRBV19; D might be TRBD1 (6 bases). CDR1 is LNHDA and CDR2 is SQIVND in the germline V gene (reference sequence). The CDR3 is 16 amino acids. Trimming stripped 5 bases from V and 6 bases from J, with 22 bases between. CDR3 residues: CASSPPRGGGVNGYTF. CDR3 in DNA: TGTGCCAGTAGTCCACCTCGTGGTGGGGGCGTCAATGGCTACACCTTC.

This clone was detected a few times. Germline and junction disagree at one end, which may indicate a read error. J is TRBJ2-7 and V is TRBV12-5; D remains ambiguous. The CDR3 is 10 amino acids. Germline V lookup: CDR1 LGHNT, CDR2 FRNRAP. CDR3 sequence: CASGLANGDF. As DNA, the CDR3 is TGTGCTAGTGGTTTGGCCAACGGTGATTTC.

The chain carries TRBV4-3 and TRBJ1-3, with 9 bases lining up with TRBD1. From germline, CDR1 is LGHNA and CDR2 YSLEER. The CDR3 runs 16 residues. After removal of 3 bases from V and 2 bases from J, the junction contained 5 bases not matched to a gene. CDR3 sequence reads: CASSQSHRGPGNTIYF. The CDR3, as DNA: TGCGCCAGCAGCCAGTCCCACAGGGGGCCTGGAAACACCATATATTTT.

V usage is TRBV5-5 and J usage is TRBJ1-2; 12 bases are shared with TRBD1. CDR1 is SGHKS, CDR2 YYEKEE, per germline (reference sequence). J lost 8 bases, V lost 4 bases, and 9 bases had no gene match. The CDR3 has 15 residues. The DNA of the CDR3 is TGTGCCAGCAGCGCCCCGGGACAGGGGGCCGAGGGCTACACCTTC. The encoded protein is CASSAPGQGAEGYTF.

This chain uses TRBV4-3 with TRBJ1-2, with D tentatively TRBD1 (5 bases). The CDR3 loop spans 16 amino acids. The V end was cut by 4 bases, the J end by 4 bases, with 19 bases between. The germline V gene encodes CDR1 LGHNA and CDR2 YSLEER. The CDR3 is CASSRGRQTTIYGYTF. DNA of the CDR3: TGCGCCAGCAGCCGGGGACGGCAGACTACGATCTATGGCTACACCTTC.

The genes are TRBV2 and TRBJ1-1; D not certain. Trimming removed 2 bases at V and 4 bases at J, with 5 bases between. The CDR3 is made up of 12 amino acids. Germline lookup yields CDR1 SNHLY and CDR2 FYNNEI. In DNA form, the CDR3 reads TGTGCCAGCAGTGAACCTGGCACTGAAGCTTTCTTT. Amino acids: CASSEPGTEAFF.

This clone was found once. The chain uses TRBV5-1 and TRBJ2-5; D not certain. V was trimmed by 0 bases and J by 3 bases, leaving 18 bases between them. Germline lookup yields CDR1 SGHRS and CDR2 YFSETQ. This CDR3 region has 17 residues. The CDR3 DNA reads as TGCGCCAGCAGCTTGGCGAAGGTCGCCCCGGGTAAAGAGACCCAGTACTTC. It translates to CASSLAKVAPGKETQYF.

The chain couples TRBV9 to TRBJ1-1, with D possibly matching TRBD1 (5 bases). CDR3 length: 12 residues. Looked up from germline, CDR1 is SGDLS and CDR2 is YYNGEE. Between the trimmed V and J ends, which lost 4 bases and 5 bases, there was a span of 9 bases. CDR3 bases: TGTGCCAGCAGCCAAGGGGAGACTGAAGCTTTCTTT. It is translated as CASSQGETEAFF. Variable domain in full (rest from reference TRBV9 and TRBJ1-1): DSGVTQTPKHLITATGQRVTLRCSPRSGDLSVYWYQQSLDQGLQFLIQYYNGEERAKGNILERFSAQQFPDLHSELNLSSLELGDSALYFCASSQGETEAFFGQGTRLTVV.

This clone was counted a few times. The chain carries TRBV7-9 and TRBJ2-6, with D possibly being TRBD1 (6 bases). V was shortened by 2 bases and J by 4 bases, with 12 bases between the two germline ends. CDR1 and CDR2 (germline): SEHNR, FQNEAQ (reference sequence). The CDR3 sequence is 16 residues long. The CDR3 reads CASSLLSGAGANVLTF. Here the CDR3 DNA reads TGTGCCAGCAGCTTACTCTCAGGGGCGGGGGCCAACGTCCTGACTTTC.